This TCR beta chain was obtained from a study of blood T cell repertoires in COVID-19. Study context: Spain, Italy and the United States supplied samples that represented acute and convalescent COVID-19. In each case, the material was cDNA or gDNA derived from T cells, B-cell-depleted T cells, or PBMCs.

In the authors' methods: Amplification from reference gene primers served as the basis for estimated nucleated cell counts. This table comes from immunoSEQ multiplex PCR, and its TCRdb copy is limited to in-frame clones, with some not included. V, J and clone size reflect that table, while D and trimming were determined from the DNA. The top ten hold around 1.8% of the sample, which has 200,000 to 300,000 clones, 70% to 90% seen once. Between the trimmed V and J ends, which lost 5 bases and 5 bases, there was a span of 7 bases. CDR1 is SEHNR and CDR2 is FQNEAQ in the germline V gene (reference sequence). CDR3 length equals 11 residues.

Source material: peripheral blood. The chain combines TRBV7-9 with TRBJ2-7; D call uncertain. This receptor was taken from a man aged 25 to 40 with active or convalescent COVID-19. The CDR3 loop is CASSGTDEQYF. The CDR3 nucleotides are TGTGCCAGCAGCGGTACAGACGAGCAGTACTTC. Full variable domain (rest looked up from reference TRBV7-9 and TRBJ2-7): DTGVSQNPRHKITKRGQNVTFRCDPISEHNRLYWYRQTLGQGPEFLTYFQNEAQLEKSRLLSDRFSAERPKGSFSTLEIQRTEQGDSAMYLCASSGTDEQYFGPGTRLTVT.